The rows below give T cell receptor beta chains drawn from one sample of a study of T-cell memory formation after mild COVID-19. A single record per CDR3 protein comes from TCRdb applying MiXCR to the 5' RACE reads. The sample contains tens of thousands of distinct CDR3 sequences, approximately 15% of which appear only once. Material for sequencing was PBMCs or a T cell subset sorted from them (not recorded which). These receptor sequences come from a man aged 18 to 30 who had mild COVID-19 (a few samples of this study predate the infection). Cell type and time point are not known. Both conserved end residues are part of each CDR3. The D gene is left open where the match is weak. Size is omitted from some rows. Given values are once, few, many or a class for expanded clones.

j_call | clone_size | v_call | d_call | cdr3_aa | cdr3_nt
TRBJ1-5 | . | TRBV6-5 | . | CASSYSRRGEENQPQHF | TGTGCCAGCAGTTACTCGCGGCGAGGTGAAGAGAATCAGCCCCAGCATTTT
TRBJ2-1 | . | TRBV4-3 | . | CASSQDLGTQLPYNEQFF | TGCGCCAGCAGCCAAGATTTAGGGACACAGTTACCCTACAATGAGCAGTTCTTC
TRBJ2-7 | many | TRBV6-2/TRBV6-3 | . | CASSIDSYEQYF | TGTGCCAGCAGTATCGACAGCTACGAGCAGTACTTC
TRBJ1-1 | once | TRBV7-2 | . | CASSLLSGDTEAFF | TGTGCCAGCAGCTTACTTTCCGGGGACACTGAAGCTTTCTTT
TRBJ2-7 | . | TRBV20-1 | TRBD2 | CSISGTPLYEQYF | TGCAGTATAAGCGGGACCCCCCTCTACGAGCAGTACTTC
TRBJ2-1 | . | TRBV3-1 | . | CASSRRGREQFF | TGTGCCAGCAGCCGCAGGGGTCGTGAGCAGTTCTTC
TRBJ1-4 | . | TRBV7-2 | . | CASRRRLSINEKLFF | TGTGCCAGCAGAAGACGGCTGTCGATTAATGAAAAACTGTTTTTT
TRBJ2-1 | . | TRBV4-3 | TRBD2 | CASSQEGTSVFYEQFF | TGCGCCAGCAGCCAAGAGGGGACTAGCGTATTCTATGAGCAGTTCTTC
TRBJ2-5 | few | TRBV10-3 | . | CAISERGAERETQYF | TGTGCCATCAGTGAGCGGGGGGCCGAGAGGGAGACCCAGTACTTC
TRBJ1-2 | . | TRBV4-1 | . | CASSPFGGDYGYTF | TGCGCCAGCAGCCCGTTTGGGGGGGACTATGGCTACACCTTC
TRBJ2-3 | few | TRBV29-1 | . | CSVEDPRAGALTDTQYF | TGCAGCGTTGAAGATCCGAGGGCGGGGGCACTCACAGATACGCAGTATTTT
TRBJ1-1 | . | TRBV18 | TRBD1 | CASSPGQGSNTEAFF | TGTGCCAGCTCACCAGGACAGGGCTCGAACACTGAAGCTTTCTTT
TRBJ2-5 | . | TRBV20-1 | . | CSARDWGEYQETQYF | TGCAGTGCTAGAGATTGGGGAGAGTACCAAGAGACCCAGTACTTC
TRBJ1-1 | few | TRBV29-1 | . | CSVSAGAEAFF | TGCAGCGTTAGTGCCGGCGCTGAAGCTTTCTTT
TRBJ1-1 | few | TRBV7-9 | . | CASSSQEKTMEAFF | TGTGCCAGCAGCTCACAGGAAAAGACCATGGAAGCTTTCTTT
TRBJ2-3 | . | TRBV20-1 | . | CSAMALKLAARTDTQYF | TGCAGTGCCATGGCCCTGAAACTAGCCGCTCGAACAGATACGCAGTATTTT
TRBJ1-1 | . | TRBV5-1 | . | CASSLYRLNTEAFF | TGCGCCAGCAGCTTGTATCGGTTGAACACTGAAGCTTTCTTT
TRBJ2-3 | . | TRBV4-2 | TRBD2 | CASSPLGREVPDTQYF | TGTGCCAGCAGCCCCCTAGGGAGGGAAGTCCCAGATACGCAGTATTTT
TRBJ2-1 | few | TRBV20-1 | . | CSASPTGDSVARWEQFF | TGCAGTGCTAGTCCCACCGGAGACAGTGTCGCTCGGTGGGAGCAGTTCTTC
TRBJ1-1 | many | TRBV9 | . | CASSVEGELNTEAFF | TGTGCCAGCAGCGTAGAAGGAGAACTGAACACTGAAGCTTTCTTT